A single sample gave rise to the 25 T cell receptor beta chains below, sequenced in a study of blood T cell repertoires in COVID-19. The assay was immunoSEQ multiplex PCR, and TCRdb's table has in-frame clones only and misses some. Of roughly 250,000 clones detected, 82% appear once; the ten largest clones hold approximately 4.5%. Material: peripheral blood. These receptors originate from a woman in her sixties or seventies with acute or convalescent COVID-19.

This clone was counted a few times. The rearrangement links TRBV27 to TRBJ1-5; 10 bases align to TRBD1. Germline V CDR1 and CDR2: MNHEY, SMNVEV (reference sequence). This CDR3 comprises 15 residues. Losses at the gene ends were 5 bases for V and 3 bases for J; bases not matched to a gene: 4. Here the CDR3 DNA reads TGTGCCAGCAGTCTCGGGACAGGGGCCAATCAGCCCCAGCATTTT. Amino acid sequence: CASSLGTGANQPQHF.

This clone has more than one count but fewer than ten. The V call is TRBV5-1, the J call TRBJ1-3; no firm D call. V lost 1 base, J lost 3 bases, and 5 bases lay in between. The germline V gene has CDR1 SGHRS and CDR2 YFSETQ. This CDR3 contains 13 residues. CDR3 loop: CASSLSNGNTIYF. Here the CDR3 DNA reads TGCGCCAGCAGCTTGAGCAATGGAAACACCATATATTTT.

The chain recombines TRBV5-8 with TRBJ1-6; D call uncertain. The ends were cut back, 2 bases at V and 8 bases at J, with 14 bases in the middle. Germline CDR1 is SGHTS and CDR2 is YDEGEE. This CDR3 spans 15 amino acids. CDR3 protein: CASSFRTVGDSPLHF. The CDR3 coding sequence is TGTGCCAGCAGCTTTAGGACGGTGGGAGATTCACCCCTCCACTTT.

V is TRBV9 and J is TRBJ1-4; tentative D call: TRBD1 (5 bases). V lost 3 bases and J 7 bases, leaving 16 bases between the germline ends. The V gene's germline CDR1 is SGDLS and CDR2 YYNGEE. The CDR3 has 15 amino acids. The CDR3 reads CASSAAPGVGEKLFF. The CDR3 coding sequence is TGTGCCAGCAGCGCAGCTCCGGGGGTGGGTGAAAAACTGTTTTTT.

V and J are TRBV6-5 and TRBJ2-7; 7 nucleotides line up with TRBD1. The germline V gene encodes CDR1 MNHEY and CDR2 SVGAGI. This CDR3 region has 15 residues. Germline trimming cut 8 bases from V and 3 bases from J; bases unmatched to any gene: 13. The DNA of the CDR3 is TGTGCCAGCCGTCTTGATTTAGGACAGGACTACGAGCAGTACTTC. Translating gives CASRLDLGQDYEQYF.

V usage is TRBV6-2 or TRBV6-3 and J usage is TRBJ1-1, with a tentative D call TRBD1 (5 bases). The V and J ends lost 2 bases and 4 bases respectively, with 8 bases between them. CDR3 length equals 13 residues. CDR1 and CDR2 (germline): MNHEY, SVGEGT. DNA of the CDR3: TGTGCCAGCAGTTACGTCCAGGGCACTGAAGCTTTCTTT. This sequence encodes CASSYVQGTEAFF.

The V call is TRBV11-2, the J call TRBJ1-1, with unresolved D. This CDR3 comprises 14 residues. V lost 1 base to trimming and J lost 1 base, with 7 bases between them. CDR1 and CDR2 from the germline V gene are SGHAT and FQNNGV. In DNA, the CDR3 is TGTGCCAGCAGCTTAGTTTCTTGGAACACTGAAGCTTTCTTT. Translated: CASSLVSWNTEAFF. Filled out from reference TRBV11-2 and TRBJ1-1, the complete variable domain reads EAGVAQSPRYKIIEKRQSVAFWCNPISGHATLYWYQQILGQGPKLLIQFQNNGVVDDSQLPKDRFSAERLKGVDSTLKIQPAKLEDSAVYLCASSLVSWNTEAFFGQGTRLTVV.

The chain employs TRBV3-1 (or the pseudogene TRBV3-2) and TRBJ2-7, with unresolved D. Germline V gene sequence: CDR1 LGHDT, CDR2 YNNKEL (reference sequence). The CDR3 length is 14 residues. V was cut by 0 bases and J by 0 bases, with 6 bases left in between. Here the CDR3 DNA reads TGTGCCAGCAGCCAAGACTCGGTCTCCTACGAGCAGTACTTC. It is translated as CASSQDSVSYEQYF.

The CDR3 is CSVSGQGRTEAFF. In nucleotides, the CDR3 is TGCAGCGTCTCGGGACAGGGGAGGACTGAAGCTTTCTTT. The chain recombines TRBV29-1 with TRBJ1-1; 10 bases are a match to TRBD1. The CDR3 runs 13 residues. Germline CDR1 is SQVTM and CDR2 is ANQGSEA. Germline trimming cut 6 bases from V and 5 bases from J; bases unmatched to any gene: 6.

The rearrangement links TRBV7-7 to TRBJ2-2, with D perhaps TRBD2 (6 bases). The CDR3 totals 16 residues. V was trimmed by 6 bases and J by 0 bases, leaving 14 bases between them. Germline CDR1 SSHAT, CDR2 FNYEAQ (reference sequence). CDR3 loop: CASSSGSSANTGELFF. DNA of the CDR3: TGTGCCAGCAGTTCCGGGAGCAGCGCGAACACCGGGGAGCTGTTTTTT.

The V gene is TRBV27, the J gene TRBJ1-2; D possibly corresponds to TRBD1 (5 bases). CDR1 and CDR2 (germline): MNHEY, SMNVEV (reference sequence). The CDR3 is made up of 15 amino acids. The V and J ends lost 3 bases and 3 bases respectively, with 14 bases between them. The CDR3 loop is CASSFRRQRYYGYTF. CDR3 nucleotides: TGTGCCAGCAGTTTTAGAAGACAGAGATACTATGGCTACACCTTC.

J is TRBJ1-6 and V is TRBV3-1 (or the pseudogene TRBV3-2); no clear D. Germline loops: CDR1 LGHDT, CDR2 YNNKEL (reference sequence). V was trimmed by 3 bases and J by 9 bases, leaving 18 bases between them. The CDR3 runs 16 residues. CDR3 in amino acids: CASSQIRHRNSSPLHF. The CDR3 DNA sequence: TGTGCCAGCAGCCAGATACGACATAGAAACAGTTCACCCCTCCACTTT.

The V call is TRBV5-1, the J call TRBJ2-1, with 14 bases fitting TRBD2. Unmatched junction bases numbered 6, after V lost 4 bases and J lost 9 bases. Looked up from germline, CDR1 is SGHRS and CDR2 is YFSETQ. There are 15 residues in the CDR3. Here the CDR3 reads CASSETSGGAGEQFF. The CDR3 DNA is TGCGCCAGCAGCGAGACTAGCGGGGGGGCCGGTGAGCAGTTCTTC.

V is TRBV10-2 and J is TRBJ2-1; TRBD2 aligns across 7 bases. This CDR3 is built from 15 residues. CDR1 is WSHSY, CDR2 SAAADI, per germline. Unmatched junction bases numbered 8, after V lost 7 bases and J lost 2 bases. CDR3 coding DNA: TGCGCCAGCATCGGTCCGGGGGGAACCTACAATGAGCAGTTCTTC. Translated, it gives CASIGPGGTYNEQFF.

This sequence joins TRBV29-1 and TRBJ1-1; D perhaps matches TRBD1 (5 bases). Germline V gene data show CDR1 as SQVTM and CDR2 as ANQGSEA. V lost 6 bases and J 4 bases, leaving 15 bases between the germline ends. The CDR3 consists of 13 residues. This CDR3 reads CSVTDGGGTEAFF. The DNA for the CDR3 is TGCAGCGTGACGGACGGGGGAGGCACTGAAGCTTTCTTT.

This clone was detected only once. The chain carries TRBV30 and TRBJ2-7, with TRBD2 as a possible D gene (6 bases). Trimming took off 0 bases at V and 1 base at J, with 16 bases between the two ends. The CDR3 has 16 amino acids. The germline V gene encodes CDR1 GTSNPN and CDR2 SVGIG (reference sequence). CDR3 nucleotide sequence: TGTGCCTGGAGTGTCGCGAATCTAGCGCCTTCCTACGAGCAGTACTTC. Translating it yields CAWSVANLAPSYEQYF.

V gene TRBV25-1 combines with J gene TRBJ1-1, with D possibly matching TRBD1 (6 bases). Germline assignment: CDR1 MGHDK and CDR2 SYGVNS. V was clipped by 6 bases and J by 2 bases, with 22 bases between them. This CDR3 is 17 amino acids long. The CDR3 DNA is TGTGCCAGCAGACCAACGGTAGGTGTCAGGGGAAACACTGAAGCTTTCTTT. It translates to CASRPTVGVRGNTEAFF.

This clone was recorded a few times. V usage is TRBV5-4 and J usage is TRBJ1-3; D unresolved. CDR1 and CDR2 (germline): SGHNT, YYREEE (reference sequence). Trimming took off 0 bases at V and 4 bases at J, with 11 bases between the two ends. CDR3 size: 15 residues. The CDR3 is CASSLAQNAGNTIYF. The CDR3 region has the DNA TGTGCCAGCAGCTTGGCGCAGAATGCAGGAAACACCATATATTTT.

CDR3 amino acids: CSASLGGIYGYTF. The DNA for the CDR3 is TGCAGTGCTAGTCTGGGGGGGATTTATGGCTACACCTTC. V usage is TRBV20-1 and J usage is TRBJ1-2, with D possibly being TRBD1 (5 bases). CDR3 size: 13 residues. The germline V gene has CDR1 DFQATT and CDR2 SNEGSKA (reference sequence). V lost 3 bases, J lost 5 bases, and 13 bases lay in between.

The chain links TRBV6-2 or TRBV6-3 to TRBJ1-3; 9 bases fit TRBD1. This CDR3 spans 16 amino acids. Germline assignment: CDR1 MNHEY and CDR2 SVGEGT. J lost 3 bases, V lost 4 bases, and 7 bases had no gene match. The CDR3 nucleotides read TGTGCCAGCAGTTCCGGACAGGGGTCTTATGGAAACACCATATATTTT. It encodes CASSSGQGSYGNTIYF.

The chain links TRBV5-4 to TRBJ2-2, with 7 positions matching TRBD1. The germline gives CDR1 SGHNT, CDR2 YYREEE (reference sequence). With V trimmed by 4 bases and J by 5 bases, 5 bases remained unmatched. CDR3 length equals 14 residues. CDR3 DNA: TGTGCCAGCAGCGGGGACAGCGCGACCGGGGAGCTGTTTTTT. It yields the protein CASSGDSATGELFF.

CDR3: CATQETGGSSIETQYF. The CDR3 nucleotides are TGTGCCACCCAAGAGACAGGGGGAAGTTCTATTGAGACCCAGTACTTC. The J gene is TRBJ2-5, the V gene TRBV11-2, with 9 bases matching TRBD1. Germline V gene data show CDR1 as SGHAT and CDR2 as FQNNGV. The junction had 17 bases not matched to a gene; V was cut back by 10 bases and J by 5 bases. This CDR3 is built from 16 residues.

The chain uses TRBV27 and TRBJ2-7, with TRBD2 matching over 9 bases. The CDR3 has 16 residues. CDR1 and CDR2 (germline): MNHEY, SMNVEV (reference sequence). V was clipped by 2 bases and J by 6 bases; unmatched bases: 11. This CDR3 is CASSLRFSSGVGEQYF. CDR3 DNA sequence: TGTGCCAGCAGTTTAAGGTTTTCTAGCGGGGTAGGCGAGCAGTACTTC.

The chain has TRBV5-6 and TRBJ1-1, with TRBD1 identical over 7 bases. The CDR3 loop spans 17 amino acids. V trimming: 5 bases; J trimming: 10 bases; junction bases outside the gene matches: 23. Germline V gene data show CDR1 as SGHDT and CDR2 as YYEEEE. The CDR3 protein is CASSRYGGTDFHVGAFF. CDR3 bases: TGTGCCAGCAGTAGGTATGGAGGGACAGATTTCCATGTCGGAGCTTTCTTT. Based on the CDR3 plus reference TRBV5-6 and TRBJ1-1, the full variable domain is DAGVTQSPTHLIKTRGQQVTLRCSPKSGHDTVSWYQQALGQGPQFIFQYYEEEERQRGNFPDRFSGHQFPNYSSELNVNALLLGDSALYLCASSRYGGTDFHVGAFFGQGTRLTVV.

V gene TRBV5-4 combines with J gene TRBJ2-1; TRBD1 agrees at 7 bases. J gave up 0 bases and V 6 bases, and 6 bases lay outside the gene matches. Germline CDR1 is SGHNT and CDR2 is YYREEE (reference sequence). The CDR3 sequence is 15 residues long. In nucleotides, the CDR3 is TGTGCCAGCAACACCCGGGACAGCTCCTACAATGAGCAGTTCTTC. Translating gives CASNTRDSSYNEQFF.